A single sample gave rise to the 4 T cell receptor beta chains below, sequenced in a study of cytomegalovirus exposure and HLA in healthy donors. The PCR ran on 60 Vbeta and 13 Jbeta primers. TCRdb's copy holds only in-frame clones and misses some; the assay was immunoSEQ multiplex PCR. Among 150,000 to 200,000 clones listed, over 60% were seen once. The sequenced sample was PBMCs. The receptor source for this set is a woman in her thirties or forties in good health and CMV-seronegative.

This clone was detected only a few times. CDR3 sequence (DNA): TGTGCCAGCAGTTTAGGGGCCCAAGAGACCCAGTACTTC. Residues: CASSLGAQETQYF. This chain links TRBV28 with TRBJ2-5; TRBD1 might be the D (5 bases). The CDR3 totals 13 residues. Per the germline V gene, CDR1 is MDHEN and CDR2 is SYDVKM. Deletions cut 2 bases from V and 1 base from J, with 5 bases between.

The chain recombines TRBV6-6 with TRBJ1-1; unclear D gene. This CDR3 has 14 amino acids. The germline V gene has CDR1 MNHNY and CDR2 SVGAGI (reference sequence). The V gene lost 4 bases and the J gene lost 1 base, with 10 bases spanning the gap. CDR3 protein: CASSSRGGNTEAFF. Here the CDR3 DNA reads TGTGCCAGCAGTTCCCGTGGCGGGAACACTGAAGCTTTCTTT.

The gene calls are TRBV19 and TRBJ2-1; 9 bases are a match to TRBD1. J lost 5 bases, V lost 5 bases, and 19 bases had no gene match. The CDR3 loop spans 19 amino acids. Per germline, CDR1 LNHDA and CDR2 SQIVND (reference sequence). CDR3 region: CASSVRDREFKVGDNEQFF. CDR3 bases: TGTGCCAGTAGTGTCCGGGACAGGGAGTTCAAGGTCGGGGACAATGAGCAGTTCTTC.

J is TRBJ1-3 and V is TRBV7-6; D gene unclear. Trimming removed 1 base from V and 0 bases from J, with 10 bases in between. CDR3 length: 16 amino acids. CDR1 SGHVS and CDR2 FNYEAQ come from the germline V gene. In DNA, the CDR3 is TGTGCCAGCAGCTTAGGCAGTCCCCGCTCTGGAAACACCATATATTTT. This translates into CASSLGSPRSGNTIYF. Using reference TRBV7-6 and TRBJ1-3 for the parts outside the CDR3, the full variable domain is GAGVSQSPRYKVTKRGQDVALRCDPISGHVSLYWYRQALGQGPEFLTYFNYEAQQDKSGLPNDRFSAERPEGSISTLTIQRTEQRDSAMYRCASSLGSPRSGNTIYFGEGSWLTVV.